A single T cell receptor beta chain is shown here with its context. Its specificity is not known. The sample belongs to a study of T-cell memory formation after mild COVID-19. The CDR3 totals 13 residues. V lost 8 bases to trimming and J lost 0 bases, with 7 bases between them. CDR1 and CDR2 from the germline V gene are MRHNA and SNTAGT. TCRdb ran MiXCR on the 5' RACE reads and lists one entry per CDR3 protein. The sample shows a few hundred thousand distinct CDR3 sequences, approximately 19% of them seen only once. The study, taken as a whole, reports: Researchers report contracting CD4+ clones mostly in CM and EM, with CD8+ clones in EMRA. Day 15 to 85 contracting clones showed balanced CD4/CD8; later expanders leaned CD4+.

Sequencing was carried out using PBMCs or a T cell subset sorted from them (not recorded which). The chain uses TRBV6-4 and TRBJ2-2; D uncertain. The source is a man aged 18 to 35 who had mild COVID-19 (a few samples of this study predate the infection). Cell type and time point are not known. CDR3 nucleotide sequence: TGTGCCAGCGGGGATACGAACACCGGGGAGCTGTTTTTT. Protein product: CASGDTNTGELFF.